Listed below are T cell receptor beta chains from one sample, sequenced in a study of OX40 agonist ivuxolimab in advanced cancers. Clones were read by immunoSEQ multiplex PCR, and TCRdb kept only the in-frame ones, dropping some. Among 20,000 to 25,000 clones listed, approximately 87% were seen once. The sample consisted of CD4+ or CD8+ T cells sorted from blood, taken in a trial of the OX40 agonist ivuxolimab. These receptors all come from an adult with an advanced solid tumor such as melanoma, head and neck, liver or kidney cancer. Both conserved end residues are part of each CDR3. Fields, in order: V gene, clone size, J gene, D gene, CDR3 DNA, CDR3 protein. A D gene is named only where the DNA matches it firmly. Clone size is not always given. Where it is, it says once, few, many or a class for expanded clones.

V gene: TRBV4-2; clone size: NA; J gene: TRBJ1-2; D gene: NA; CDR3 DNA: TGTGCCAGCAGCCAAGATGGATCGCTAACGTCCGCTTACTATGGCTACACCTTC; CDR3 protein: CASSQDGSLTSAYYGYTF
V gene: TRBV6-5; clone size: NA; J gene: TRBJ2-1; D gene: NA; CDR3 DNA: TGTGCCAGCAGTTACTTAGGGACTTCTACCTACAATGAGCAGTTCTTC; CDR3 protein: CASSYLGTSTYNEQFF
V gene: TRBV5-4; clone size: NA; J gene: TRBJ2-5; D gene: TRBD2; CDR3 DNA: TGTGCCAGCAGCTTGATAGCGGGAGGGAGGCGCCAAGAGACCCAGTACTTC; CDR3 protein: CASSLIAGGRRQETQYF
V gene: TRBV7-9; clone size: NA; J gene: TRBJ2-7; D gene: NA; CDR3 DNA: TGTGCCAGCAGCTTATCGGTGGAAGAGCAGTACTTC; CDR3 protein: CASSLSVEEQYF
V gene: TRBV7-9; clone size: once; J gene: TRBJ2-1; D gene: NA; CDR3 DNA: TGTGCCAGCAGCTTAGGGACAGCGAATGAGCAGTTCTTC; CDR3 protein: CASSLGTANEQFF
V gene: TRBV18; clone size: NA; J gene: TRBJ2-1; D gene: NA; CDR3 DNA: TGTGCCAGCTCACCACTCCCGACAGACAATGAGCAGTTCTTC; CDR3 protein: CASSPLPTDNEQFF
V gene: TRBV2; clone size: NA; J gene: TRBJ1-2; D gene: NA; CDR3 DNA: TGTGTCGTACTTTCTGGCCTAGCCGACTATGGCTACACCTTC; CDR3 protein: CVVLSGLADYGYTF
V gene: TRBV5-4; clone size: NA; J gene: TRBJ2-2; D gene: NA; CDR3 DNA: TGTGCCAGCAGCGACAGGCCGAACACCGGGGAGCTGTTTTTT; CDR3 protein: CASSDRPNTGELFF
V gene: TRBV9; clone size: NA; J gene: TRBJ2-3; D gene: TRBD1; CDR3 DNA: TGTGCCAGCAGTGTGGACAGGGGCGCGGATACGCAGTATTTT; CDR3 protein: CASSVDRGADTQYF
V gene: TRBV5-1; clone size: NA; J gene: TRBJ2-5; D gene: TRBD1; CDR3 DNA: TGCGCCAGCAGCTTGGAAGGGACAGGGCTTGAGACCCAGTACTTC; CDR3 protein: CASSLEGTGLETQYF
V gene: TRBV5-1; clone size: once; J gene: TRBJ1-3; D gene: TRBD1; CDR3 DNA: TGCGCCAGCTCTTTAATCTCGGGACAGACTACTGGAAACACCATATATTTT; CDR3 protein: CASSLISGQTTGNTIYF
V gene: TRBV27; clone size: NA; J gene: TRBJ2-7; D gene: NA; CDR3 DNA: TGTGCCAGCAGTTCGGGCTTTACCTACGAGCAGTACTTC; CDR3 protein: CASSSGFTYEQYF
V gene: TRBV6-1; clone size: NA; J gene: TRBJ2-4; D gene: NA; CDR3 DNA: TGTGCCAGCAGTGAATATGGCAGCCTCCAAAACATTCAGTACTTC; CDR3 protein: CASSEYGSLQNIQYF
V gene: TRBV2; clone size: NA; J gene: TRBJ1-4; D gene: NA; CDR3 DNA: TGTGCCAGCATGGGGGTAGGCGAAAAACTGTTTTTT; CDR3 protein: CASMGVGEKLFF
V gene: TRBV2; clone size: NA; J gene: TRBJ1-2; D gene: NA; CDR3 DNA: TGTGCCAGCAGCGAGACAGATGGCTACACCTTC; CDR3 protein: CASSETDGYTF
V gene: TRBV10-3; clone size: NA; J gene: TRBJ2-2; D gene: NA; CDR3 DNA: TGTGCCATCCGGGATCTGGCCGGGGAGCTGTTTTTT; CDR3 protein: CAIRDLAGELFF
V gene: TRBV5-8; clone size: once; J gene: TRBJ2-7; D gene: NA; CDR3 DNA: TGTGCCAGCAGCTTGCCGGTTGACTACGAGCAGTACTTC; CDR3 protein: CASSLPVDYEQYF
V gene: TRBV7-6; clone size: NA; J gene: TRBJ2-7; D gene: NA; CDR3 DNA: TGTGCCAGCAGCTTAGTAGTGGACGGGGCCGAGCAGTACTTC; CDR3 protein: CASSLVVDGAEQYF
V gene: TRBV6-5; clone size: NA; J gene: TRBJ2-5; D gene: TRBD2; CDR3 DNA: TGTGCCAGCAGTTACTCCGGGACTAGCGGCCAAGAGACCCAGTACTTC; CDR3 protein: CASSYSGTSGQETQYF
V gene: TRBV10-3; clone size: NA; J gene: TRBJ2-7; D gene: NA; CDR3 DNA: TGTGCCATCAGTGAGTCGAAGGGTTTTGGCTACGAGCAGTACTTC; CDR3 protein: CAISESKGFGYEQYF
V gene: TRBV30; clone size: NA; J gene: TRBJ2-1; D gene: NA; CDR3 DNA: TGTGCCCAGTGGAGGTCGGACCAGCAGTTCTTC; CDR3 protein: CAQWRSDQQFF
V gene: TRBV5-1; clone size: NA; J gene: TRBJ1-1; D gene: NA; CDR3 DNA: TGCGCCAGCAGCTTGGGGGGGAATGAAGCTTTCTTT; CDR3 protein: CASSLGGNEAFF
V gene: TRBV27; clone size: few; J gene: TRBJ2-7; D gene: TRBD1; CDR3 DNA: TGTGCCAGCAGTTTAAGCCAGGGGGCCTACGAGCAGTACTTC; CDR3 protein: CASSLSQGAYEQYF
V gene: TRBV2; clone size: NA; J gene: TRBJ2-7; D gene: NA; CDR3 DNA: TGTGCCAGCAGTGAAGGGGTCAGGTCGATGAACGAGCAGTACTTC; CDR3 protein: CASSEGVRSMNEQYF
V gene: TRBV7-9; clone size: NA; J gene: TRBJ2-7; D gene: NA; CDR3 DNA: TGTGCCAGCAGCTTATGGGGTCAGGGTTCCTACGAGCAGTACTTC; CDR3 protein: CASSLWGQGSYEQYF
V gene: TRBV29-1; clone size: NA; J gene: TRBJ2-7; D gene: NA; CDR3 DNA: TGCAGCGTTGTGTTGCAATCCTACGAGCAGTACTTC; CDR3 protein: CSVVLQSYEQYF